The rows below give T cell receptor beta chains drawn from one sample of a study of blood T cell repertoires in COVID-19. The data were produced by immunoSEQ multiplex PCR, yet TCRdb's version contains in-frame clones alone and is incomplete. There are 55,000 to 85,000 clones in the sample; roughly 77% occur only once, and around 0.91% lies in the top ten. Sequencing input: peripheral blood. The receptor source for this set is a woman aged 70-85 years with acute or convalescent COVID-19. Both conserved end residues are part of each CDR3.

TRBV19	18	TRBJ2-2	CASSIIGTSGSGTGELFF
TRBV5-4	15	TRBJ1-2	CASSFGLQANYGYTF
TRBV5-1	15	TRBJ2-1	CASSSTPRLAGEQFF
TRBV7-2	14	TRBJ2-2	CASSSSGNTGELFF
TRBV7-8	13	TRBJ2-7	CASSWDRGGEQYF
TRBV27	14	TRBJ2-1	CASSPIYPYNEQFF
TRBV7-8	15	TRBJ2-7	CASSFPGTSGLEQYF
TRBV25-1	15	TRBJ2-7	CASSARDSLGYEQYF
TRBV6-1	16	TRBJ1-1	CASSVFRGVGNTEAFF
TRBV6-5	14	TRBJ2-2	CASRGGRNYGELFF
TRBV30	13	TRBJ1-4	CAWRRRTNEKLFF
TRBV6-5	15	TRBJ2-3	CASRLRQGSTDTQYF
TRBV6-5	15	TRBJ2-2	CASRTGTGNTGELFF
TRBV9	15	TRBJ1-6	CASSVGWGVNSPLHF
TRBV6-2/TRBV6-3	16	TRBJ1-5	CASSYDRPYSNQPQHF
TRBV18	15	TRBJ1-5	CASSPPGSGAWPQHF
TRBV10-3	15	TRBJ1-1	CAISDSDRGRTEAFF
TRBV27	15	TRBJ1-1	CASSHDQGRNTEAFF
TRBV7-7	12	TRBJ2-1	CASSLAAGEQFF
TRBV6-5	14	TRBJ2-2	CASSPRGDTGELFF
TRBV5-1	13	TRBJ2-7	CASSMRGEDEQYF
TRBV2	13	TRBJ1-1	CASSVQMNTEAFF
TRBV5-1	17	TRBJ2-3	CASRPRLGAGIPDTQYF
TRBV6-5	15	TRBJ2-1	CASSPRLAFNHEQFF
TRBV10-3	14	TRBJ2-7	CAINDRGGIQEQYF
TRBV9	16	TRBJ1-6	CASSAGTDLFSSPLHF